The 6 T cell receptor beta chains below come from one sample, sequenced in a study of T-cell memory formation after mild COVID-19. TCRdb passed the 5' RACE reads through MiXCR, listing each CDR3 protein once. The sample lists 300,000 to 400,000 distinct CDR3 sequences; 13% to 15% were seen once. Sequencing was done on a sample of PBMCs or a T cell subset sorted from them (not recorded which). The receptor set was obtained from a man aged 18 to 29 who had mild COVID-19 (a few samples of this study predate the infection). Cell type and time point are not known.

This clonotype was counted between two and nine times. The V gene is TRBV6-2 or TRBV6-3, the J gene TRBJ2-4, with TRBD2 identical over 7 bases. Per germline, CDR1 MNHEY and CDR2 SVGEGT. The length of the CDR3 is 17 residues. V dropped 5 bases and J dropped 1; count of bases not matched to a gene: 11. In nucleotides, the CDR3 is TGTGCCAGCAGTCGTACTAGCGATGGTACCGCCAAAAACATTCAGTACTTC. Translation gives CASSRTSDGTAKNIQYF.

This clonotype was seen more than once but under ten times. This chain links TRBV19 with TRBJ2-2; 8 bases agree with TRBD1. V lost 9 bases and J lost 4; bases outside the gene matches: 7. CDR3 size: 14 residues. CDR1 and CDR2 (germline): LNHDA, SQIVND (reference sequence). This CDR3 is CASNRGQGTGELFF. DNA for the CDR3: TGTGCCAGCAACCGAGGACAGGGCACCGGGGAGCTGTTTTTT. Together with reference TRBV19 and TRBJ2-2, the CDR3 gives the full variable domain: DGGITQSPKYLFRKEGQNVTLSCEQNLNHDAMYWYRQDPGQGLRLIYYSQIVNDFQKGDIAEGYSVSREKKESFPLTVTSAQKNPTAFYLCASNRGQGTGELFFGEGSRLTVL.

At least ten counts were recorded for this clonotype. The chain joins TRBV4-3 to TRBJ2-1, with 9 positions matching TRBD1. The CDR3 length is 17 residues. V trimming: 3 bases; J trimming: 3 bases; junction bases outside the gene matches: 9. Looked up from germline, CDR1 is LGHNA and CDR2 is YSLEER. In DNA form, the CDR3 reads TGCGCCAGCAGCCACCCCACCCGACAGGGGGGCTACAATGAGCAGTTCTTC. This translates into CASSHPTRQGGYNEQFF.

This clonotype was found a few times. CDR3: CASRPETGGTTEAFF. Written as DNA, the CDR3 is TGTGCCAGCAGACCGGAGACAGGGGGCACTACTGAAGCTTTCTTT. The rearrangement links TRBV7-2 to TRBJ1-1, with 10 nucleotides matching TRBD1. Looked up from germline, CDR1 is SGHTA and CDR2 is FQGNSA. The CDR3 spans 15 residues. The V segment lost 6 bases and the J segment 5 bases; nucleotides outside the gene matches: 9.

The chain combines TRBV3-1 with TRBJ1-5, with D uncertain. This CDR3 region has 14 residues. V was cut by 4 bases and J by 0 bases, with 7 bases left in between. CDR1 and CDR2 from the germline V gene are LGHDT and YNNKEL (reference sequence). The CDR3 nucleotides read TGTGCCAGCAGCCGCGGGTTTAGCAATCAGCCCCAGCATTTT. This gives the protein CASSRGFSNQPQHF.

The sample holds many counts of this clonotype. The CDR3 spells CASSRGYNEQFF. As DNA, the CDR3 is TGTGCCAGCAGCCGGGGGTACAATGAGCAGTTCTTC. The chain combines TRBV7-2 with TRBJ2-1; tentative D call: TRBD2 (6 bases). Trimming took off 5 bases at V and 4 bases at J, with 6 bases between the two ends. Per the germline V gene, CDR1 is SGHTA and CDR2 is FQGNSA. CDR3 size: 12 residues.